The clone carrying this T cell receptor (beta chain) was seen a few times. What it binds is unknown. This specimen comes from a study of blood T cells in healthy people across ages. Findings and limits, study-wide: Naive and antigen-experienced cells were not separated, limiting conclusive comparison. It was held that the diversity estimates obtained from one million T cells were underestimates.

It was approximately 10 milliliters of peripheral blood that were drawn from each donor. CDR3 length: 15 amino acids. Trimming left V 2 bases short and J 2 bases short, with 10 bases between. It was with a sample-barcoded 5' primer and a J-beta primer mix that a second PCR of about 7 to 12 cycles was run. TCRdb re-analysed the 5' RACE reads in MiXCR, keeping a single row per CDR3 protein. Of about 1 million distinct CDR3 sequences listed, under 45% are singletons. The chain has TRBV12-3 or TRBV12-4 and TRBJ2-1; no clear D gene. The sequence came from a woman aged 55-69 years in good health. The sample consisted of blood. As DNA, the CDR3 is TGTGCCAGCAGTTTAATAGGCGACGCCTACAATGAGCAGTTCTTC. It translates to CASSLIGDAYNEQFF.